One sample yielded the 27 T cell receptor beta chains listed below, sequenced in a study of T cell changes during pregnancy in multiple sclerosis. Here immunoSEQ multiplex PCR was the method, and the copy in TCRdb shows in-frame clones only, minus some. The sample comprises fewer than 85,000 clones, around 90% of which are singletons, and 1.5% to 2% rests with the top ten. This sample comprised peripheral blood, obtained in the first trimester of pregnancy. The receptors here all came from a female donor in good health, enrolled as a control in a pregnancy study.

V gene TRBV5-1 combines with J gene TRBJ2-7; TRBD2 is a possible D gene (6 bases). CDR1 and CDR2 from the germline V gene are SGHRS and YFSETQ. CDR3 length equals 15 residues. Trimming pared 3 bases from V and 3 bases from J, leaving 16 bases between. CDR3 sequence: CASSSAPEGGYEQYF. The CDR3 DNA follows: TGCGCCAGCAGCTCAGCCCCTGAGGGAGGCTACGAGCAGTACTTC.

This clone was seen only once. As DNA, the CDR3 is TGTGCCAGCAATCCGGCTAGCGGGAGCGTCGGGGAGCTGTTTTTT. Translation gives CASNPASGSVGELFF. The V and J genes are TRBV2 and TRBJ2-2; 10 bases are a match to TRBD2. With V trimmed by 7 bases and J by 7 bases, 9 bases remained unmatched. The CDR3 totals 15 residues. Germline V gives CDR1 SNHLY, CDR2 FYNNEI.

The CDR3, as DNA: TGTGCCAGCAGCTCTATGGCGGGAGGGGTCACCGGGGAGCTGTTTTTT. As protein: CASSSMAGGVTGELFF. The genes are TRBV7-9 and TRBJ2-2; TRBD2 aligns across 9 bases. V shed 4 bases and J 4 bases; nucleotides not matched to a gene: 7. This CDR3 comprises 16 residues. CDR1 and CDR2 from the germline V gene are SEHNR and FQNEAQ (reference sequence).

The V gene is TRBV29-1, the J gene TRBJ2-7, with TRBD2 matching over 8 bases. V trimming: 1 base; J trimming: 4 bases; junction bases outside the gene matches: 12. The CDR3 is 16 amino acids. Germline CDR1 reads SQVTM; CDR2 reads ANQGSEA. The CDR3 DNA sequence: TGCAGCGTTGAAGGTCTCGGGACTAGTATGGATTACGAGCAGTACTTC. Protein product: CSVEGLGTSMDYEQYF.

The rearrangement joins TRBV28 to TRBJ2-7; TRBD1 agrees at 8 bases. Per germline, CDR1 MDHEN and CDR2 SYDVKM. Unmatched junction bases numbered 9, after V lost 6 bases and J lost 2 bases. The CDR3 contains 15 residues. The CDR3 DNA reads TGTGCCAGCAGCCTTATACAGGGGGGCACCTACGAGCAGTACTTC. Residues: CASSLIQGGTYEQYF.

This clone was detected only a few times. This chain connects TRBV4-2 to TRBJ2-3; 10 bases fit TRBD2. The CDR3 runs 16 residues. Trimming cost V 1 base and J 8 bases; bases outside gene matches: 9. The germline V gene has CDR1 LGHNA and CDR2 YNFKEQ. CDR3 nucleotides: TGTGCCAGCAGCCAAGCTTCTAGCGGGAGTATGGGTACGCAGTATTTT. Translating gives CASSQASSGSMGTQYF.

V and J are TRBV6-5 and TRBJ2-3; D is unclear. Germline V lookup: CDR1 MNHEY, CDR2 SVGAGI. Trimming removed 5 bases at V and 7 bases at J, with 13 bases between. The CDR3 is 13 residues long. The CDR3, as DNA: TGTGCCAGCAGTAGTCGATCTCTATATACGCAGTATTTT. Its protein product is CASSSRSLYTQYF.

The V gene is TRBV5-1, the J gene TRBJ1-1; 9 bases line up with TRBD1. Germline V gene sequence: CDR1 SGHRS, CDR2 YFSETQ. The CDR3 contains 16 residues. The V gene end was trimmed by 2 bases and the J gene end by 1 base; junction bases not matched to a gene: 6. CDR3 residues: CASSLRPGQGNTEAFF. The CDR3 DNA reads TGCGCCAGCAGCTTACGTCCGGGACAGGGGAACACTGAAGCTTTCTTT.

The chain carries TRBV5-4 and TRBJ2-5; 12 bases are a match to TRBD2. After removal of 4 bases from V and 5 bases from J, the junction contained 9 bases not matched to a gene. Germline CDR1 SGHNT, CDR2 YYREEE (reference sequence). The CDR3 covers 16 residues. The DNA of the CDR3 is TGTGCCAGCAGCCCCTCTAGCGGGAGGGCCGGGGAGACCCAGTACTTC. It codes for CASSPSSGRAGETQYF.

The rearrangement links TRBV27 to TRBJ2-1, with 7 bases matching TRBD1. The CDR3 loop spans 13 amino acids. Trimming took 2 bases from V and 10 from J; bases not matched to a gene: 5. CDR1 is MNHEY and CDR2 is SMNVEV in the germline V gene (reference sequence). The CDR3 is CASSLPTGVEQFF. CDR3 coding DNA: TGTGCCAGCAGTTTACCAACAGGGGTCGAGCAGTTCTTC.

The J gene is TRBJ2-1, the V gene TRBV4-2; tentatively, D is TRBD2 (6 bases). Between the trimmed V and J ends, which lost 1 base and 3 bases, there was a span of 10 bases. The CDR3 runs to 15 residues. CDR1 LGHNA and CDR2 YNFKEQ come from the germline V gene. The CDR3 protein is CASSQAGSGYNEQFF. The CDR3 nucleotides are TGTGCCAGCAGCCAAGCCGGGAGTGGCTACAATGAGCAGTTCTTC.

V usage is TRBV19 and J usage is TRBJ2-3; 13 bases map to TRBD2. The CDR3 is made up of 15 amino acids. CDR1 and CDR2 from the germline V gene are LNHDA and SQIVND (reference sequence). V trimming: 5 bases; J trimming: 3 bases; junction bases outside the gene matches: 2. CDR3 nucleotide sequence: TGTGCCAGTAGTGGGACTAGCGGGACAACAGATACGCAGTATTTT. It yields the protein CASSGTSGTTDTQYF.

The chain combines TRBV30 with TRBJ2-5; 7 bases are shared with TRBD1. Germline-derived CDR1 and CDR2 are GTSNPN and SVGIG (reference sequence). The CDR3 has 16 amino acids. After removal of 1 base from V and 2 bases from J, the junction contained 10 bases not matched to a gene. The CDR3 nucleotides are TGTGCCTGGAGTGACCCGACAGGGCCCCGACAAGAGACCCAGTACTTC. Its protein is CAWSDPTGPRQETQYF.

The rearrangement uses TRBV5-1 and TRBJ2-1, with TRBD2 matching over 15 bases. The CDR3 totals 17 residues. Germline trimming cut 4 bases from V and 4 bases from J; bases unmatched to any gene: 6. Germline CDR1 SGHRS, CDR2 YFSETQ. This chain's CDR3 is CASSRGLAGGQYNEQFF. The CDR3 DNA reads as TGCGCCAGCAGCAGGGGACTAGCGGGAGGACAATACAATGAGCAGTTCTTC.

The chain's CDR3 is CASSWGGETQYF. The CDR3 DNA follows: TGTGCCAGCAGTTGGGGAGGGGAGACCCAGTACTTC. This chain uses TRBV28 with TRBJ2-5, with 7 bases that match TRBD2. J gave up 5 bases and V 4 bases, and 1 base lay outside the gene matches. The germline gives CDR1 MDHEN, CDR2 SYDVKM. The CDR3 extends over 12 amino acids.

The chain uses TRBV11-2 and TRBJ2-1, with 7 bases fitting TRBD2. The CDR3 has 18 amino acids. V lost 1 base, J lost 10 bases, and 19 bases stayed unmatched. Germline lookup yields CDR1 SGHAT and CDR2 FQNNGV. The CDR3 coding sequence is TGTGCCAGCAGCTTAGTTGAGCTAATTACTAGCGTGCTGGGCGAGCAGTTCTTC. Translating it yields CASSLVELITSVLGEQFF.

V usage is TRBV4-2 and J usage is TRBJ2-7; the D is unclear. V was trimmed by 8 bases and J by 3 bases, leaving 14 bases between them. Germline V gene lookup returns CDR1 LGHNA and CDR2 YNFKEQ. This CDR3 region has 13 residues. CDR3 residues: CASVRGSGYEQYF. DNA of the CDR3: TGTGCCAGCGTCCGTGGCTCGGGCTACGAGCAGTACTTC.

This clone was observed once. V usage is TRBV5-6 and J usage is TRBJ1-1; TRBD1 agrees at 7 bases. V dropped 3 bases and J dropped 1; count of bases not matched to a gene: 9. CDR3 length: 16 amino acids. Germline CDR1 and CDR2: SGHDT and YYEEEE. The CDR3 region is CASSSIQGIRNTEAFF. CDR3 bases: TGTGCCAGCAGCTCGATACAGGGGATCAGGAACACTGAAGCTTTCTTT.

V usage is TRBV5-1 and J usage is TRBJ1-4; 8 bases agree with TRBD1. CDR3 length: 19 residues. The germline V gene encodes CDR1 SGHRS and CDR2 YFSETQ. The J segment lost 8 bases and the V segment lost 2 bases, leaving 20 bases of the junction unmatched. CDR3 in amino acids: CASSLVPGQGASFKEKLFF. The CDR3 DNA is TGCGCCAGCAGCTTAGTCCCCGGACAGGGCGCTTCCTTCAAAGAAAAACTGTTTTTT. The variable domain in full, with the rest retrieved from reference TRBV5-1 and TRBJ1-4, is KAGVTQTPRYLIKTRGQQVTLSCSPISGHRSVSWYQQTPGQGLQFLFEYFSETQRNKGNFPGRFSGRQFSNSRSEMNVSTLELGDSALYLCASSLVPGQGASFKEKLFFGSGTQLSVL.

This sequence joins TRBV27 and TRBJ2-7; possible D gene TRBD2, 6 bases. This CDR3 spans 14 amino acids. Germline CDR1 MNHEY, CDR2 SMNVEV (reference sequence). Deletions cut 7 bases from V and 6 bases from J, with 19 bases between. In DNA form, the CDR3 reads TGTGCCAGCAAGTCGGGGGTTCGGATCGGCGAGCAGTACTTC. Translating it yields CASKSGVRIGEQYF.

The CDR3 is CASRDSPGAYEQYF. In nucleotides, the CDR3 is TGTGCCAGCAGGGACTCCCCGGGAGCCTACGAGCAGTACTTC. V usage is TRBV5-5 and J usage is TRBJ2-7; possible D gene TRBD2, 6 bases. Germline V gene lookup returns CDR1 SGHKS and CDR2 YYEKEE (reference sequence). V gave up 5 bases and J gave up 2 bases, with 14 bases separating them. This CDR3 has 14 residues.

The CDR3 is CASRPPGQAYEQYF. The CDR3 nucleotides read TGTGCCAGCAGACCCCCGGGACAGGCCTACGAGCAGTACTTC. The chain links TRBV7-8 to TRBJ2-7; the match to TRBD1 covers 8 bases. The germline V gene encodes CDR1 SGHVS and CDR2 FQNEAQ. The CDR3 length is 14 residues. The V and J ends lost 6 bases and 2 bases, in that order; junction bases with no gene match: 6.

The V gene is TRBV27, the J gene TRBJ2-1; 7 bases align to TRBD1. Germline values: CDR1 MNHEY, CDR2 SMNVEV (reference sequence). The V segment lost 5 bases and the J segment 3 bases; nucleotides outside the gene matches: 4. The CDR3 is 14 amino acids. DNA of the CDR3: TGTGCCAGCAGTCTCCCAGGGGGCTACAATGAGCAGTTCTTC. Protein: CASSLPGGYNEQFF.

This clone was seen once. In DNA form, the CDR3 reads TGTGCCAGCAGCTTGTTAAGCGGGGGGGGTCCCTACGAGCAGTACTTC. Its protein product is CASSLLSGGGPYEQYF. The chain uses TRBV5-6 and TRBJ2-7; 10 bases align to TRBD2. CDR3 length: 16 amino acids. With 1 base clipped from V and 2 bases from J, the junction kept 6 bases outside the gene matches. The germline V gene encodes CDR1 SGHDT and CDR2 YYEEEE.

The chain is built from TRBV15 and TRBJ2-6; the D is unclear. The CDR3 is 16 residues long. The germline V and J ends were trimmed by 0 bases and 0 bases, with 6 bases remaining between them. Germline assignment: CDR1 LNHNV and CDR2 YYDKDF (reference sequence). This chain's CDR3 is CATSRDPGSGANVLTF. CDR3 bases: TGTGCCACCAGCAGAGATCCAGGCTCTGGGGCCAACGTCCTGACTTTC.

V and J are TRBV10-2 and TRBJ2-5; no reliable D call. This CDR3 is 13 amino acids long. Germline lookup yields CDR1 WSHSY and CDR2 SAAADI. Trimming left V 4 bases short and J 4 bases short, with 10 bases between. The CDR3 loop is CASSVEVIETQYF. The DNA for the CDR3 is TGCGCCAGCAGTGTCGAGGTAATAGAGACCCAGTACTTC.

The CDR3 sequence: CASSVWASGPNNEQFF. In nucleotides, the CDR3 is TGTGCCAGCAGCGTATGGGCTAGCGGGCCTAACAATGAGCAGTTCTTC. This rearrangement joins TRBV9 to TRBJ2-1, with 8 nucleotides matching TRBD2. Per the germline V gene, CDR1 is SGDLS and CDR2 is YYNGEE. The CDR3 has 16 amino acids. V lost 1 base to trimming and J lost 5 bases; unmatched junction nucleotides: 8. Full variable domain (missing parts from reference TRBV9 and TRBJ2-1): DSGVTQTPKHLITATGQRVTLRCSPRSGDLSVYWYQQSLDQGLQFLIQYYNGEERAKGNILERFSAQQFPDLHSELNLSSLELGDSALYFCASSVWASGPNNEQFFGPGTRLTVL.